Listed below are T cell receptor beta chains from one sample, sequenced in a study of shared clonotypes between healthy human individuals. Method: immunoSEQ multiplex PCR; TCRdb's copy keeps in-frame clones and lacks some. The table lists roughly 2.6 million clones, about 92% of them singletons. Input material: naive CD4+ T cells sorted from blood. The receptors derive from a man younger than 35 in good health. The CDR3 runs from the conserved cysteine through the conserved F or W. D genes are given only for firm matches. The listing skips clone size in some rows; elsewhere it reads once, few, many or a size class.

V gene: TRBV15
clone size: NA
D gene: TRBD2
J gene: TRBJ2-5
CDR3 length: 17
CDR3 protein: CATSRDMAGGLKETQYF
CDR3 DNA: TGTGCCACCAGCAGAGACATGGCGGGGGGTCTGAAAGAGACCCAGTACTTC

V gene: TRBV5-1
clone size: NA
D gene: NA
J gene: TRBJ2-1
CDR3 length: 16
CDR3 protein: CASSPGQGSPFPEQFF
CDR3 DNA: TGCGCCAGCAGCCCGGGGCAGGGAAGTCCCTTCCCTGAGCAGTTCTTC

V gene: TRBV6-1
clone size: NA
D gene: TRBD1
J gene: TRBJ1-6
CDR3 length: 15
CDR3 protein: CASSEPGQRRSPLHF
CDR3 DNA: TGTGCCAGCAGTGAGCCGGGACAGAGGAGGTCACCCCTCCACTTT

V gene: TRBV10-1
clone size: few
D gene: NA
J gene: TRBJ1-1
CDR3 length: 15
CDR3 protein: CASSESTSDIGEAFF
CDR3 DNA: TGCGCCAGCAGTGAGTCGACCTCGGATATCGGGGAAGCTTTCTTT

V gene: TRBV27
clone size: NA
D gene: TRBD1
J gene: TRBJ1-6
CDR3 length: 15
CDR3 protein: CASSSTTGGFSPLHF
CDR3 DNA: TGTGCCAGCAGTTCGACGACAGGGGGCTTTTCACCCCTCCACTTT

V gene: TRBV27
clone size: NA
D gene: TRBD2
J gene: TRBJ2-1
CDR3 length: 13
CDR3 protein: CASSLVAGHEQFF
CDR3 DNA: TGTGCCAGCAGTTTAGTAGCGGGGCATGAGCAGTTCTTC

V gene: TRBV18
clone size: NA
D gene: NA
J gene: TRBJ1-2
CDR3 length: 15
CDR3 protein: CASSPVEAAVYGYTF
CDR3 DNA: TGTGCCAGCTCACCAGTTGAAGCAGCCGTCTATGGCTACACCTTC

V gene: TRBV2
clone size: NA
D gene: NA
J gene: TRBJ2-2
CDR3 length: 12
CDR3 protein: CASSSDAGELFF
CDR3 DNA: TGTGCCAGCAGTTCCGACGCCGGGGAGCTGTTTTTT

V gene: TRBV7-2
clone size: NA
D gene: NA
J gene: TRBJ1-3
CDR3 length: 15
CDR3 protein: CASSLVMVSGNTIYF
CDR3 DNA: TGTGCCAGCAGCTTAGTGATGGTCTCTGGAAACACCATATATTTT

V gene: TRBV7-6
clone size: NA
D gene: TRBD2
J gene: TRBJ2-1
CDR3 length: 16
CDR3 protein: CASSSQAGGAANEQFF
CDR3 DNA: TGTGCCAGCAGCTCCCAGGCGGGGGGGGCCGCCAATGAGCAGTTCTTC

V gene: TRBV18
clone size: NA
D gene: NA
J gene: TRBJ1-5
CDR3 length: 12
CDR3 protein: CASSPGDQPQHF
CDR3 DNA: TGTGCCAGCTCACCGGGAGATCAGCCCCAGCATTTT

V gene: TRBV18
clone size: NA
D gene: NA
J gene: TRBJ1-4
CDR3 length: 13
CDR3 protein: CASSLSAVEKLFF
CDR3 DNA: TGTGCCAGCTCCCTATCGGCGGTTGAAAAACTGTTTTTT

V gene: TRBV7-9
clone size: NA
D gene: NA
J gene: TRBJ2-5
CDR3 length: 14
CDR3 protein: CASSPPGLGWTQYF
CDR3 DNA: TGTGCCAGCAGCCCGCCGGGACTGGGATGGACCCAGTACTTC

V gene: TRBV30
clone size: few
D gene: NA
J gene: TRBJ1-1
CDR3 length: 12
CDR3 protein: CAWSVRENEAFF
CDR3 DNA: TGTGCCTGGAGTGTACGGGAAAATGAAGCTTTCTTT

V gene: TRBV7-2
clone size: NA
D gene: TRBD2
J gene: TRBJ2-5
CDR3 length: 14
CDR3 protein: CASSHTSVQETQYF
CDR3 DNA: TGTGCCAGCAGCCACACTAGCGTTCAAGAGACCCAGTACTTC

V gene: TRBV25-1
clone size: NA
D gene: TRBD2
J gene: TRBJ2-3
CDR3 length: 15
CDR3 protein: CASSDVRGDSDTQYF
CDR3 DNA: TGTGCCAGCAGTGATGTGCGGGGGGACTCAGATACGCAGTATTTT

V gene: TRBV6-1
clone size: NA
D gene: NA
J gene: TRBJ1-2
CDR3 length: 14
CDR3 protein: CASSARLGIYGYTF
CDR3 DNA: TGTGCCAGCAGCGCTAGATTGGGGATCTATGGCTACACCTTC

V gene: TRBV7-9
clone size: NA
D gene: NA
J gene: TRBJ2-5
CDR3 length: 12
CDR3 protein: CASSLNQETQYF
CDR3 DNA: TGTGCCAGCAGCCTTAATCAAGAGACCCAGTACTTC

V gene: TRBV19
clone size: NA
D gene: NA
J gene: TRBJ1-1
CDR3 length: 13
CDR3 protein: CASSFEKNTEAFF
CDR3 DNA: TGTGCCAGTAGTTTCGAAAAGAACACTGAAGCTTTCTTT

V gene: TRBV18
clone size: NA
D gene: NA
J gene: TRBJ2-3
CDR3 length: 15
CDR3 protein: CASSNGQTSTDTQYF
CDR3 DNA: TGTGCCAGCTCAAATGGACAGACCAGCACAGATACGCAGTATTTT

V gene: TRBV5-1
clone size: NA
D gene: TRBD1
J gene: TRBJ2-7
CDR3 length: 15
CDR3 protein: CASSLGQGSSYEQYF
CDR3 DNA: TGCGCCAGCAGCTTGGGACAGGGATCCTCTTACGAGCAGTACTTC

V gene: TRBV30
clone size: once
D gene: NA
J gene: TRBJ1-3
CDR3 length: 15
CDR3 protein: CAWTNGVFSGNTIYF
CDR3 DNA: TGTGCCTGGACCAACGGGGTCTTCTCTGGAAACACCATATATTTT

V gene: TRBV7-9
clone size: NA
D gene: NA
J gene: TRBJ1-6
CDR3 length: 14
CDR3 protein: CASSLGGRWAPLHF
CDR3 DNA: TGTGCCAGCAGCTTGGGCGGCCGTTGGGCACCCCTCCACTTT

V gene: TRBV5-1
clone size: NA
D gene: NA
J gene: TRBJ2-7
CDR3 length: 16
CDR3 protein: CASSLGVQGIAYEQYF
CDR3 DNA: TGCGCCAGCAGCTTGGGGGTCCAGGGCATCGCCTACGAGCAGTACTTC

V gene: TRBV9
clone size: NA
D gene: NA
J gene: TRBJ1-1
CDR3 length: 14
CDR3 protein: CASSVLGVNTEAFF
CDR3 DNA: TGTGCCAGCAGCGTATTAGGGGTGAACACTGAAGCTTTCTTT

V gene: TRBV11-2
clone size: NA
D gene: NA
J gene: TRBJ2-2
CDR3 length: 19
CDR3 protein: CASSLDVGERDFYTGELFF
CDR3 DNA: TGTGCCAGCAGCTTAGATGTTGGTGAACGGGACTTTTACACCGGGGAGCTGTTTTTT

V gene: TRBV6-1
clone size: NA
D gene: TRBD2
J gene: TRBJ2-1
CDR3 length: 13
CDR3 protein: CATASGSYNEQFF
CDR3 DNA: TGTGCCACAGCTAGCGGGAGCTACAATGAGCAGTTCTTC

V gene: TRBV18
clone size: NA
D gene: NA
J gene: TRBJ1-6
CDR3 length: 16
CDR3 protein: CASSPGLRGRDSPLHF
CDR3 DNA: TGTGCCAGCTCACCAGGGTTAAGGGGTAGGGACTCACCCCTCCACTTT

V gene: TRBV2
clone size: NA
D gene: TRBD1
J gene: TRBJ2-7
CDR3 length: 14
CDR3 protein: CASSALQGAGEQYF
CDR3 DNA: TGTGCCAGCAGTGCCCTGCAGGGGGCAGGCGAGCAGTACTTC